This TCR beta chain was obtained from a study of identical twins. With template switching, a universal primer site was added, and the cDNA carried unique molecular identifiers. TCRdb reanalysed the 5' RACE reads using MiXCR and keeps one entry per CDR3 protein. This sample has 550,000 to 800,000 distinct CDR3 sequences; around 7.4% occur once, and the top ten carry about 1.5%. Overall study findings and caveats: Models predicted too little out-of-frame TCR alpha sharing in monozygotic twins.

This clonotype was seen a few times. Antigen: not known. This same sample was also taken into another study, of yellow fever vaccine responses in identical twins. As that study records: The authors reported partly convergent, partly personalized vaccine responses in identical twins.

The sequenced sample was PBMCs. This receptor was obtained from a woman between 18 and 29 years old in good health.

The DNA of the CDR3 is TGCAGCCCCTCCAAAGGGACTAGCGGGGGAAATACGCAGTATTTT. Translated, it gives CSPSKGTSGGNTQYF. The chain is built from TRBV20-1 and TRBJ2-3, with 14 positions matching TRBD2. CDR1 DFQATT and CDR2 SNEGSKA come from the germline V gene (reference sequence). There are 15 residues in the CDR3.